Listed here is a single T cell receptor (beta chain). Germline V gene sequence: CDR1 LNHDA, CDR2 SQIVND (reference sequence). The CDR3 extends over 18 amino acids. With 3 bases clipped from V and 4 bases from J, the junction kept 16 bases outside the gene matches. The data were taken from a study of blood T cell repertoires in COVID-19. Method: immunoSEQ multiplex PCR; TCRdb's copy keeps in-frame clones and lacks some. The sample holds some 180,000 clones, about nine tenths seen once. The Seattle site enrolled patients during active infection and followed them longitudinally. Sequencing was performed on peripheral blood. This chain links TRBV19 with TRBJ1-1; 8 nucleotides match TRBD1. This clonotype was obtained from a man aged 18-30 years with COVID-19, enrolled during active disease. The CDR3 region is CASSMALRTGLASTEAFF. The CDR3 bases are TGTGCCAGTAGTATGGCCCTTAGGACAGGGCTAGCTAGCACTGAAGCTTTCTTT.